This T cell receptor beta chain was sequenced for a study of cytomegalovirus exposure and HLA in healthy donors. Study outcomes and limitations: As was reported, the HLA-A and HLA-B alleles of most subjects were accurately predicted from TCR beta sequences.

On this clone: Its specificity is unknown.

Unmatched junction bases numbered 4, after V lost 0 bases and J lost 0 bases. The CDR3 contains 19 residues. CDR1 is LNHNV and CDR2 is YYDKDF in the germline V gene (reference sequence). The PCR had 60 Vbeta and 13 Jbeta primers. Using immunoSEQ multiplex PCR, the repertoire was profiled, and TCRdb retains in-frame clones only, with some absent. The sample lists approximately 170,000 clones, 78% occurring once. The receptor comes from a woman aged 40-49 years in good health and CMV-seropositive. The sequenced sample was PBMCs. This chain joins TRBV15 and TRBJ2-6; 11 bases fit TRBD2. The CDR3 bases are TGTGCCACCAGCAGAGAGGGACTAGCGGATCTCTCTGGGGCCAACGTCCTGACTTTC. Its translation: CATSREGLADLSGANVLTF. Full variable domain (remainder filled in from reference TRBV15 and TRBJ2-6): DAMVIQNPRYQVTQFGKPVTLSCSQTLNHNVMYWYQQKSSQAPKLLFHYYDKDFNNEADTPDNFQSRRPNTSFCFLDIRSPGLGDTAMYLCATSREGLADLSGANVLTFGAGSRLTVL.